This is a list of T cell receptor beta chains from one sample in a study of circulating and synovial CD4+ cells in juvenile arthritis. Sequenced by immunoSEQ multiplex PCR; TCRdb stores in-frame clones only, minus some. The table has about 16,000 clones, about 90% seen once. The sequencing input was CD4+ T cells from blood. The receptors were gathered from a human donor with juvenile idiopathic arthritis. CDR3s include the opening cysteine and the closing phenylalanine or tryptophan. The D gene is left open where the match is weak. Not every row has a clone size; where given, it reads once, few, many or a size class.

TRBV5-1	.	.	TRBJ2-5	TGCGCCAGCAGCTTGGGGACTACCCAAGAGACCCAGTACTTC	CASSLGTTQETQYF
TRBV5-1	TRBD2	.	TRBJ2-1	TGCGCCAGCAGCGTAACTCTGAGGACTAGCGGGAGTGGGAGCTCCTACAATGAGCAGTTCTTC	CASSVTLRTSGSGSSYNEQFF
TRBV6-1	TRBD1	.	TRBJ1-2	TGTGCCAGCAGGCCCGGGACAGGATATGGCTACACCTTC	CASRPGTGYGYTF
TRBV5-4	TRBD1	.	TRBJ1-4	TGTGCCAGCAGCTTGGGGGACAGCCGTAATGAAAAACTGTTTTTT	CASSLGDSRNEKLFF
TRBV4-3	TRBD2	.	TRBJ2-5	TGCGCCAGCAGCCAAGGGGAGGGACTCGGGATGGAGACCCAGTACTTC	CASSQGEGLGMETQYF
TRBV7-2	TRBD1	.	TRBJ1-1	TGTGCCAGCAGCTTAGGGGACAGGGGGGTCACTGAAGCTTTCTTT	CASSLGDRGVTEAFF
TRBV2	.	.	TRBJ2-3	TGTGCCAGCACGGTCAGGGATACGCAGTATTTT	CASTVRDTQYF
TRBV7-2	TRBD1	.	TRBJ1-2	TGTGCCAGCAGCAGGACAGGAATAAACTATGGCTACACCTTC	CASSRTGINYGYTF
TRBV18	.	.	TRBJ2-5	TGTGCCAGCTCACCTGGAGGACGGGTTCAAGAGACCCAGTACTTC	CASSPGGRVQETQYF
TRBV7-3	.	.	TRBJ2-3	TGTGCCAGCAGCTCCGACCCCGGAGGTACGCAGTATTTT	CASSSDPGGTQYF
TRBV7-2	TRBD2	.	TRBJ2-5	TGTGCCAGCAGCTCTGGGGCTAGCGGAGCCCTTCTGGAGACCCAGTACTTC	CASSSGASGALLETQYF
TRBV7-8	TRBD1	.	TRBJ2-7	TGTGCCAGCAGCCTTCAGGGGGCGCGGGAGCAGTACTTC	CASSLQGAREQYF
TRBV9	.	.	TRBJ1-5	TGTGCCAGCAGCGTGGACATAAGTAGCAATCAGCCCCAGCATTTT	CASSVDISSNQPQHF
TRBV7-6	.	.	TRBJ1-2	TGTGCCAGCAGCTTAGAAGGAGGGTGGGTGGAAGCTGGCTACACCTTC	CASSLEGGWVEAGYTF
TRBV28	.	.	TRBJ2-7	TGTGCCAGTATTAAAACAGGGTTCGGGTCCTACGAGCAGTACTTC	CASIKTGFGSYEQYF
TRBV25-1	.	.	TRBJ2-7	TGTGCCAGCAGTGGTCCCAAGGGGCATGCCTACGAGCAGTACTTC	CASSGPKGHAYEQYF
TRBV6-5	.	once	TRBJ2-1	TGTGCCAGCAGTCAAGGACTAACCGAGCAGTTCTTC	CASSQGLTEQFF
TRBV2	.	once	TRBJ1-3	TGTGCCAGCCATTTAGGGGCCCTTGGAAACACCATATATTTT	CASHLGALGNTIYF
TRBV7-9	TRBD1	once	TRBJ1-6	TGTGCCAGCAGCTTAGAAGCAGGGGGCCATTCACCCCTCCACTTT	CASSLEAGGHSPLHF
TRBV29-1	TRBD1	.	TRBJ1-6	TGCAGCTTTCGGGACAGGGATAATTCACCCCTCCACTTT	CSFRDRDNSPLHF
TRBV5-1	.	.	TRBJ1-1	TGCGCCAGCAGCTTGGGGGCAGGGGTGAACGCTGAAGCTTTCTTT	CASSLGAGVNAEAFF
TRBV7-9	.	.	TRBJ1-1	TGTGCCAGCAGCTTACGGTCTGGCGGGGGTGAAGCTTTCTTT	CASSLRSGGGEAFF
TRBV28	.	.	TRBJ1-5	TGTGCCAGCAGTAGGATCAGGGGTAGGCAGCCCCAGCATTTT	CASSRIRGRQPQHF
TRBV9	.	.	TRBJ2-1	TGTGCCAGCAGCGTTAGCGTGGGTGAGCAGTTCTTC	CASSVSVGEQFF
TRBV19	TRBD1	.	TRBJ2-3	TGTGCCAGTAGTATGGGGGGACAGGGCGTCACAGATACGCAGTATTTT	CASSMGGQGVTDTQYF
TRBV7-9	TRBD2	.	TRBJ2-2	TGTGCCAGCAGCTTGCCCAGGGAGGGCACCGGGGAGCTGTTTTTT	CASSLPREGTGELFF
TRBV7-6	.	.	TRBJ2-5	TGTGCCAGCAGCTTCCGTGGCACCCAAGAGACCCAGTACTTC	CASSFRGTQETQYF
TRBV27	.	.	TRBJ1-5	TGTGCCAGCAGTCGCCGGACAGATTTCAATCAGCCCCAGCATTTT	CASSRRTDFNQPQHF
TRBV11-1	TRBD2	.	TRBJ2-7	TGTGCCAGCAGCCGCCCTACGAGCGGGAGGGCGCAATACTACGAGCAGTACTTC	CASSRPTSGRAQYYEQYF
TRBV10-3	.	.	TRBJ1-2	TGTGCCATCAGTGAGTCGACGGGAGGAGCTAACTATGGCTACACCTTC	CAISESTGGANYGYTF
TRBV5-5	.	.	TRBJ2-6	TGTGCCAGCAGCCCCGGGGGCTCTGGGGCCAACGTCCTGACTTTC	CASSPGGSGANVLTF
TRBV6-6	TRBD1	once	TRBJ1-2	TGTGCCAGCAGTTCACAGGGGGCGGTTGATGGCTACACCTTC	CASSSQGAVDGYTF
TRBV18	TRBD1	.	TRBJ2-7	TGTGCCAGCTCATCAGCGCGGGGACAGGAGTACGAGCAGTACTTC	CASSSARGQEYEQYF
TRBV7-2	TRBD2	.	TRBJ2-7	TGTGCCAGCAGCCTTAGCGGGAGGGCCAGTGTCGAGCAGTACTTC	CASSLSGRASVEQYF
TRBV6-5	.	.	TRBJ1-2	TGTGCCAGCAGAGCGACAGCTAACTATGGCTACACCTTC	CASRATANYGYTF
TRBV7-9	.	.	TRBJ1-2	TGTGCCAGCAGCTTAAGGGGGTTGAGCTACACCTTC	CASSLRGLSYTF
TRBV19	.	.	TRBJ1-4	TGTGCCAGTAAGGAGGGGGGGGAAAAACTGTTTTTT	CASKEGGEKLFF
TRBV7-9	.	.	TRBJ2-5	TGTGCCAGCAGCTCGTTACTAGCCGGAGCGGGTGAGACCCAGTACTTC	CASSSLLAGAGETQYF
TRBV11-3	.	.	TRBJ2-1	TGTGCCAGCAGCTCAGGCCGTAGCTCCTACAATGAGCAGTTCTTC	CASSSGRSSYNEQFF
TRBV15	TRBD2	.	TRBJ2-3	TGTGCCACCAGCAGAGCTAGCGGGGGCGGCGATACGCAGTATTTT	CATSRASGGGDTQYF
TRBV5-6	TRBD2	.	TRBJ2-1	TGTGCCAGCAGCCCCCGCGGCGGGGGTACCTACAATGAGCAGTTCTTC	CASSPRGGGTYNEQFF
TRBV2	.	.	TRBJ2-2	TGTGCCAGCACCCAAACAGGGAACGGGGAGCTGTTTTTT	CASTQTGNGELFF
TRBV30	TRBD1	.	TRBJ1-6	TGTGCCTGGAGTGGATCCGGGACAGGGGGGAAACCCCTCCACTTT	CAWSGSGTGGKPLHF
TRBV2	.	once	TRBJ1-5	TGTGCCAGCAGGGAGACAGGCCTCAATCAGCCCCAGCATTTT	CASRETGLNQPQHF
TRBV15	.	.	TRBJ2-2	TGTGCCACCAGCAGAGGGGCGGGGGCCCGGCCCGGGGAGCTGTTTTTT	CATSRGAGARPGELFF
TRBV7-9	.	.	TRBJ1-1	TGTGCCAATCGGGAGACTGAAGCTTTCTTT	CANRETEAFF
TRBV27	.	.	TRBJ1-2	TGTGCCAGCAGTCTGACAGGAAACTATGGCTACACCTTC	CASSLTGNYGYTF
TRBV7-2	.	.	TRBJ1-5	TGTGCCAGCAGCCGGCTAACCCTGACAGGCAATCAGCCCCAGCATTTT	CASSRLTLTGNQPQHF
TRBV27	.	.	TRBJ1-2	TGTGCCAGCAGTTTTGACAGTCTTGGGGGCTACACCTTC	CASSFDSLGGYTF
TRBV14	.	.	TRBJ2-7	TGTGCCAGCAGCCCCGACAGATCCTACGAGCAGTACTTC	CASSPDRSYEQYF
TRBV2	TRBD2	.	TRBJ2-1	TGTGCCAGCAGGGCCGGGACTAGTAACAATGAGCAGTTCTTC	CASRAGTSNNEQFF
TRBV5-6	.	.	TRBJ1-3	TGCGCCAGCAGCCCTAACCCCGGACAGCTATACTCTGGAAACACCATATATTTT	CASSPNPGQLYSGNTIYF
TRBV27	TRBD1	.	TRBJ1-3	TGTGCCAGCAGGGCGGGACAGGGGCCAGGAAACACCATATATTTT	CASRAGQGPGNTIYF